The 28 T cell receptor beta chains given below trace back to one sample, sequenced in a study of siplizumab effects on memory and regulatory T cells. Libraries were prepared by immunoSEQ multiplex PCR; TCRdb keeps only in-frame clonotypes and omits some of them. There are around 100,000 clones in the sample; 75% to 95% occur only once, and over 0.12% lies in the top ten. Sequencing input: CD4+ T cells sorted from blood. The receptors originated from a human donor in good health.

The genes are TRBV6-1 and TRBJ2-1; D might be TRBD1 (7 bases). Trimming took 0 bases from V and 4 from J, leaving 25 bases between them. Germline CDR1 reads MNHNS; CDR2 reads SASEGT. This CDR3 contains 20 residues. The CDR3 bases are TGTGCCAGCAGTGAAGCGCTTCAGGGGGGAGGTCCCCTTTTTTACAATGAGCAGTTCTTC. Protein: CASSEALQGGGPLFYNEQFF.

The chain combines TRBV7-2 with TRBJ2-7; the D gene is possibly TRBD1 (6 bases). V lost 3 bases and J 2 bases, leaving 17 bases between the germline ends. This CDR3 region has 16 residues. In germline, CDR1 is SGHTA, CDR2 FQGNSA. For the CDR3, the DNA is TGTGCCAGCAGCTTTAGGCAGGGGAGTATACCCTACGAGCAGTACTTC. Amino acids: CASSFRQGSIPYEQYF.

As DNA, the CDR3 is TGTGCCAGCAGTTTATACCCCGAGGGTAGGGATCAGCCCCAGCATTTT. Residues: CASSLYPEGRDQPQHF. The chain is built from TRBV27 and TRBJ1-5; D is unclear. V was trimmed by 1 base and J by 5 bases, leaving 15 bases between them. The CDR3 covers 16 residues. Germline-derived CDR1 and CDR2 are MNHEY and SMNVEV (reference sequence).

The chain uses TRBV12-5 and TRBJ1-1, with D uncertain. V was clipped by 6 bases and J by 0 bases, with 11 bases between them. The V gene's germline CDR1 is LGHNT and CDR2 FRNRAP. The CDR3 loop spans 14 amino acids. The CDR3 spells CASGPGRMNTEAFF. In DNA, the CDR3 is TGTGCTAGTGGGCCTGGACGGATGAACACTGAAGCTTTCTTT.

The CDR3 DNA is TGTGCCAGCAGCTTGGGACAGGGTAGCCCCTACAATGAGCAGTTCTTC. It translates to CASSLGQGSPYNEQFF. The chain is built from TRBV7-7 and TRBJ2-1; 9 bases are a match to TRBD1. The CDR3 totals 16 residues. Trimming at V came to 3 bases and at J to 2 bases, leaving 5 bases not matched to a gene. The germline gives CDR1 SSHAT, CDR2 FNYEAQ (reference sequence).

The J gene is TRBJ2-7, the V gene TRBV7-2; D is unclear. Per germline, CDR1 SGHTA and CDR2 FQGNSA. V was cut by 2 bases and J by 3 bases, with 11 bases left in between. The CDR3 runs 14 residues. The CDR3 bases are TGTGCCAGCAGCTTATTTGGGCATTTCTACGAGCAGTACTTC. Amino acids: CASSLFGHFYEQYF.

J is TRBJ1-5 and V is TRBV19; D not certain. From germline, CDR1 is LNHDA and CDR2 SQIVND (reference sequence). With 0 bases removed from V and 0 bases from J, the gap between germline ends came to 3 bases. The CDR3 has 14 amino acids. The CDR3 spells CASSIDHSNQPQHF. CDR3 sequence (DNA): TGTGCCAGTAGTATAGACCATAGCAATCAGCCCCAGCATTTT.

This clone appeared a single time. This chain links TRBV9 with TRBJ2-7; perhaps TRBD1 as D (6 bases). Germline V gives CDR1 SGDLS, CDR2 YYNGEE. V dropped 4 bases and J dropped 4 bases, with 18 bases sitting between them. The CDR3 consists of 15 residues. CDR3: CASSTRWGHRYEQYF. The DNA for the CDR3 is TGTGCCAGCAGCACCCGTTGGGGACACCGATACGAGCAGTACTTC.

This clone was seen a handful of times. This chain uses TRBV5-1 with TRBJ2-3; a weak D match, TRBD1 (5 bases). Trimming pared 3 bases from V and 1 base from J, leaving 18 bases between. Germline V CDR1 and CDR2: SGHRS, YFSETQ. This CDR3 spans 17 amino acids. The DNA for the CDR3 is TGCGCCAGCAGCTCTACCTCCAGGGTAAGGGGCACAGATACGCAGTATTTT. Translation: CASSSTSRVRGTDTQYF.

The chain combines TRBV11-3 with TRBJ2-1, with D possibly TRBD1 on 6 matching bases. V was clipped by 5 bases and J by 8 bases, with 16 bases between them. CDR1 SGHNT and CDR2 YENEEA come from the germline V gene. CDR3 length: 14 amino acids. The CDR3 DNA is TGTGCCAGCAGCAAGGGCGAAAAGGGGGATGAGCAGTTCTTC. Translating gives CASSKGEKGDEQFF.

The V and J genes are TRBV7-2 and TRBJ2-3; 9 nucleotides match TRBD2. The length of the CDR3 is 15 residues. Trimming at V came to 1 base and at J to 4 bases, leaving 3 bases not matched to a gene. Germline loops: CDR1 SGHTA, CDR2 FQGNSA. Written as DNA, the CDR3 is TGTGCCAGCAGCTTAGGCGGGGGGGGAGCAGATACGCAGTATTTT. This translates into CASSLGGGGADTQYF.

The J gene is TRBJ2-5, the V gene TRBV15; D remains ambiguous. Germline loops: CDR1 LNHNV, CDR2 YYDKDF (reference sequence). This CDR3 has 15 amino acids. The V end lost 1 base, the J end lost 2 bases, and 11 bases lay between the germline ends. This chain's CDR3 is CATSRGGLQQETQYF. In DNA form, the CDR3 reads TGTGCCACCAGCAGAGGTGGGTTACAACAAGAGACCCAGTACTTC.

The rearrangement uses TRBV27 and TRBJ1-5, with 10 bases aligning to TRBD1. Germline trimming cut 6 bases from V and 3 bases from J; bases unmatched to any gene: 5. Germline CDR1 and CDR2: MNHEY and SMNVEV (reference sequence). CDR3 length: 15 amino acids. CDR3 protein: CASRPGTGANQPQHF. DNA of the CDR3: TGTGCCAGCAGGCCCGGGACAGGGGCCAATCAGCCCCAGCATTTT.

J is TRBJ2-3 and V is TRBV11-3; 7 positions match TRBD2. CDR1 is SGHNT and CDR2 is YENEEA in the germline V gene. The length of the CDR3 is 13 residues. The J segment lost 8 bases and the V segment lost 2 bases, leaving 4 bases of the junction unmatched. This CDR3 reads CASSLSPGGTQYF. CDR3 DNA: TGTGCCAGCAGCTTATCCCCGGGAGGTACGCAGTATTTT.

The chain couples TRBV5-6 to TRBJ1-1, with a possible D match to TRBD1 (6 bases). V dropped 9 bases and J dropped 8 bases, with 20 bases sitting between them. The CDR3 length is 13 residues. Germline values: CDR1 SGHDT, CDR2 YYEEEE. The CDR3 spells CATINVGGSEAFF. In DNA, the CDR3 is TGTGCCACCATCAATGTGGGGGGCTCGGAAGCTTTCTTT. The whole variable domain, remainder taken from reference TRBV5-6 and TRBJ1-1, is DAGVTQSPTHLIKTRGQQVTLRCSPKSGHDTVSWYQQALGQGPQFIFQYYEEEERQRGNFPDRFSGHQFPNYSSELNVNALLLGDSALYLCATINVGGSEAFFGQGTRLTVV.

CDR3 region: CASSSGKDRGLQEKLFF. In DNA form, the CDR3 reads TGTGCCAGCAGCTCGGGAAAGGACAGGGGGCTACAAGAAAAACTGTTTTTT. The chain links TRBV5-4 to TRBJ1-4, with TRBD1 matching 11 bases. After removal of 3 bases from V and 8 bases from J, the junction contained 12 bases not matched to a gene. CDR1 and CDR2 (germline): SGHNT, YYREEE (reference sequence). This CDR3 spans 17 amino acids.

CDR3 nucleotides: TGTGCCAGCAGCTTAAATCGGCAGAATGAAAAACTGTTTTTT. This sequence encodes CASSLNRQNEKLFF. This chain joins TRBV7-2 and TRBJ1-4; D is unclear. CDR1 SGHTA and CDR2 FQGNSA come from the germline V gene. V lost 2 bases to trimming and J lost 5 bases, with 9 bases between them. The CDR3 totals 14 residues. Looking up the rest from reference TRBV7-2 and TRBJ1-4 gives the full variable domain: GAGVSQSPSNKVTEKGKDVELRCDPISGHTALYWYRQSLGQGLEFLIYFQGNSAPDKSGLPSDRFSAERTGGSVSTLTIQRTQQEDSAVYLCASSLNRQNEKLFFGSGTQLSVL.

CDR3 sequence: CASSLVEDTEQFF. CDR3 nucleotides: TGTGCCAGCAGCTTAGTTGAAGACACTGAGCAGTTCTTC. The chain is built from TRBV7-8 and TRBJ2-1; no firm D call. The CDR3 has 13 amino acids. V was pared by 1 base and J by 9 bases, with 10 bases between. Germline V gene lookup returns CDR1 SGHVS and CDR2 FQNEAQ.

The sample holds a few counts of this clone. This chain uses TRBV6-1 with TRBJ1-3; D ambiguous. The V and J ends lost 6 bases and 10 bases respectively, with 13 bases between them. The germline V gene encodes CDR1 MNHNS and CDR2 SASEGT. The CDR3 has 12 amino acids. CDR3 sequence (DNA): TGTGCCAGCAGCTTACATGGTAATACCATATATTTT. Its translation is CASSLHGNTIYF.

The chain uses TRBV2 and TRBJ1-2; D perhaps matches TRBD1 (6 bases). The germline CDR1 and CDR2 sequences are SNHLY and FYNNEI. The CDR3 covers 11 residues. CDR3 bases: TGTGCAAGCTCACAGGGATATGGCTACACCTTC. Translating gives CASSQGYGYTF. Using reference TRBV2 and TRBJ1-2 for the parts outside the CDR3, the full variable domain is EPEVTQTPSHQVTQMGQEVILRCVPISNHLYFYWYRQILGQKVEFLVSFYNNEISEKSEIFDDQFSVERPDGSNFTLKIRSTKLEDSAMYFCASSQGYGYTFGSGTRLTVV.

This chain joins TRBV7-6 and TRBJ1-6; tentative D call: TRBD1 (6 bases). The CDR3 length is 12 residues. Germline CDR1 and CDR2: SGHVS and FNYEAQ. Trimming cost V 5 bases and J 13 bases, with 12 bases left between them. CDR3 nucleotides: TGTGCCAGCAGCATACAGGGTCTTCCCCTCCACTTT. Its translation: CASSIQGLPLHF. Filled out from reference TRBV7-6 and TRBJ1-6, the complete variable domain reads GAGVSQSPRYKVTKRGQDVALRCDPISGHVSLYWYRQALGQGPEFLTYFNYEAQQDKSGLPNDRFSAERPEGSISTLTIQRTEQRDSAMYRCASSIQGLPLHFGNGTRLTVT.

The chain links TRBV14 to TRBJ2-7, with 9 positions matching TRBD1. CDR3 length: 13 residues. Trimming removed 5 bases from V and 7 bases from J; junction bases left unmatched: 6. Germline loops: CDR1 SGHDN, CDR2 FVKESK. Here the CDR3 reads CASSVQGAREQYF. The CDR3, as DNA: TGTGCCAGCAGCGTACAGGGGGCCAGAGAGCAGTACTTC.

This clone showed up just a few times. The chain is built from TRBV20-1 and TRBJ1-3; D gene uncertain. The V end lost 6 bases, the J end lost 2 bases, and 5 bases lay between the germline ends. Germline-derived CDR1 and CDR2 are DFQATT and SNEGSKA (reference sequence). The CDR3 is 11 residues long. Here the CDR3 reads CSAQTGNTIYF. CDR3 coding DNA: TGCAGTGCCCAGACTGGAAACACCATATATTTT.

This clone is a singleton in its sample. Mismatch with germline at one junction end may stem from a read error. J is TRBJ2-7 and V is TRBV5-6, with D possibly being TRBD1 or TRBD2 (5 bases each). In germline, CDR1 is SGHDT, CDR2 YYEEEE. The CDR3 totals 12 residues. CDR3 DNA sequence: TGTGCCAGCAGCTTGGTTTCGGGGACGGAGACCTTC. Protein sequence: CASSLVSGTETF.

This clone appeared once. This chain joins TRBV19 and TRBJ1-4, with TRBD1 matching 7 bases. From germline, CDR1 is LNHDA and CDR2 SQIVND (reference sequence). Trimming at V came to 6 bases and at J to 4 bases, leaving 8 bases not matched to a gene. This CDR3 is 15 amino acids long. The CDR3 spells CASSPDRTYNEKLFF. The CDR3, as DNA: TGTGCCAGTAGCCCGGACAGGACCTATAATGAAAAACTGTTTTTT.

The V call is TRBV9, the J call TRBJ2-2; 8 positions agree with TRBD2. The length of the CDR3 is 16 residues. Germline assignment: CDR1 SGDLS and CDR2 YYNGEE. V lost 0 bases, J lost 3 bases, and 4 bases stayed unmatched. CDR3: CASSVGLAGHTGELFF. CDR3 nucleotide sequence: TGTGCCAGCAGCGTAGGGCTAGCGGGTCACACCGGGGAGCTGTTTTTT.

The chain recombines TRBV7-2 with TRBJ1-1; possible D gene TRBD1, 5 bases. The V and J ends lost 5 bases and 0 bases respectively, with 13 bases between them. This CDR3 has 15 amino acids. CDR1 is SGHTA and CDR2 is FQGNSA in the germline V gene. DNA for the CDR3: TGTGCCAGCAGCCGGGGGGTCGGAATGAACACTGAAGCTTTCTTT. Its translation is CASSRGVGMNTEAFF.

The V gene is TRBV18, the J gene TRBJ2-7, with 7 bases that match TRBD1. The CDR3 loop spans 15 amino acids. The germline V gene encodes CDR1 KGHSH and CDR2 LQKENI. Unmatched junction bases numbered 7, after V lost 3 bases and J lost 2 bases. CDR3 amino acids: CASSPGQGETYEQYF. The DNA of the CDR3 is TGTGCCAGCTCACCGGGCCAGGGGGAAACCTACGAGCAGTACTTC.